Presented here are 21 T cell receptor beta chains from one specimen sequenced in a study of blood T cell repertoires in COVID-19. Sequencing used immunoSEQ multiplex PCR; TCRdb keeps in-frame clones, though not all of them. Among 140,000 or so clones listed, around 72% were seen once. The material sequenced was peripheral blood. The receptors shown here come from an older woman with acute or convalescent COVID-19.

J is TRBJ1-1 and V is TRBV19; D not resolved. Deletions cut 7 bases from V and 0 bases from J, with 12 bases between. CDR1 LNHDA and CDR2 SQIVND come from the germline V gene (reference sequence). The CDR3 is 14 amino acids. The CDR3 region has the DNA TGTGCCAGTACCCGGGATATCATGAACACTGAAGCTTTCTTT. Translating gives CASTRDIMNTEAFF.

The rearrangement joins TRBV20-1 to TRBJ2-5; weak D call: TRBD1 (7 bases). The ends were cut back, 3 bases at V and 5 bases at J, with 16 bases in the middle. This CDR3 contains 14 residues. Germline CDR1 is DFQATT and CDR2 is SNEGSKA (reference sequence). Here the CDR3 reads CSASRRGLSETQYF. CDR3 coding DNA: TGCAGTGCTAGTCGGAGGGGGCTTAGTGAGACCCAGTACTTC.

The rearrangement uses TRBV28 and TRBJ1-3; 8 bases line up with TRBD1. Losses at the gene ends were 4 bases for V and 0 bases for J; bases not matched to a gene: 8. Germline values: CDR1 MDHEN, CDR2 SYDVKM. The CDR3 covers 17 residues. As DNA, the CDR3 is TGTGCCAGCAGTTACCTATTAACAGGGGGCTCTGGAAACACCATATATTTT. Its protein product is CASSYLLTGGSGNTIYF.

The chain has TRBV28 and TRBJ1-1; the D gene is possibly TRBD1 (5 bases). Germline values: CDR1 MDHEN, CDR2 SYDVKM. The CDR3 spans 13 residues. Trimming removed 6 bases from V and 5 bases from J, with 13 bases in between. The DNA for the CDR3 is TGTGCCAGCAGGGACATGATTGGGACTGAAGCTTTCTTT. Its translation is CASRDMIGTEAFF.

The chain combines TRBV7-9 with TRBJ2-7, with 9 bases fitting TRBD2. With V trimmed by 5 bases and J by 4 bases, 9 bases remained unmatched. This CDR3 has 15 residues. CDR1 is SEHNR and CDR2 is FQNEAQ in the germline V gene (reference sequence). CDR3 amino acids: CASSQLWREGYEQYF. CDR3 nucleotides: TGTGCCAGCAGCCAACTATGGCGGGAGGGTTACGAGCAGTACTTC.

In nucleotides, the CDR3 is TGTGCCAGCAGCGAAGTCCTAGGCTCCTACGAGCAGTACTTC. Its protein product is CASSEVLGSYEQYF. The V and J genes are TRBV7-2 and TRBJ2-7; the D is unclear. CDR1 is SGHTA, CDR2 FQGNSA, per germline. Trimming removed 5 bases from V and 0 bases from J, with 11 bases in between. The CDR3 length is 14 residues.

DNA of the CDR3: TGTGCCAGCAGTCGTCGACTAGCGGAGAAGATCACAGATACGCAGTATTTT. Translating gives CASSRRLAEKITDTQYF. V gene TRBV11-2 combines with J gene TRBJ2-3; 9 bases align to TRBD2. The CDR3 has 17 amino acids. Germline V CDR1 and CDR2: SGHAT, FQNNGV. V shed 6 bases and J 2 bases; nucleotides not matched to a gene: 12.

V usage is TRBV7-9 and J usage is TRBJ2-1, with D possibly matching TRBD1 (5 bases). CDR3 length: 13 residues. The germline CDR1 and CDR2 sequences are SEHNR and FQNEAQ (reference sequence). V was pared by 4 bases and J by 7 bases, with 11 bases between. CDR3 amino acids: CASSYGAANEQFF. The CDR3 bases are TGTGCCAGCAGCTATGGGGCGGCGAATGAGCAGTTCTTC.

The CDR3 spells CASSYGGMSTNEKLFF. The CDR3 DNA reads as TGTGCCAGCAGTTACGGGGGGATGTCAACTAATGAAAAACTGTTTTTT. J is TRBJ1-4 and V is TRBV6-5, with a possible D match to TRBD1 (5 bases). This CDR3 has 16 residues. V was cut by 2 bases and J by 0 bases, with 10 bases left in between. Germline V gives CDR1 MNHEY, CDR2 SVGAGI.

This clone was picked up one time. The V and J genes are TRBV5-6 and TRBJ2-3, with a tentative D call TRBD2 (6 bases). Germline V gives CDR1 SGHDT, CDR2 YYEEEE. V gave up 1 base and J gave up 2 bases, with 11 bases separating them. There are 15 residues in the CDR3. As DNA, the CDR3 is TGTGCCAGCAGCTTGTTTACGGGGGACACAGATACGCAGTATTTT. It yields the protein CASSLFTGDTDTQYF.

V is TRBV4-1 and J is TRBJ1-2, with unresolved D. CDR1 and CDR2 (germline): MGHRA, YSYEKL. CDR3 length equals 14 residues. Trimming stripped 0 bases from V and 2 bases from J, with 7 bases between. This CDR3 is CASSQDTVNYGYTF. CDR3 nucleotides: TGCGCCAGCAGCCAAGATACGGTAAACTATGGCTACACCTTC.

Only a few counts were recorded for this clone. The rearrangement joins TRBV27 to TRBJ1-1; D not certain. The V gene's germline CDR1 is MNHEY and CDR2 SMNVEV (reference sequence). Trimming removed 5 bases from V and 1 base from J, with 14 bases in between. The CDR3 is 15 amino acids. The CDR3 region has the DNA TGTGCCAGCAGTAGAGGGCCGGAGGGGAACACTGAAGCTTTCTTT. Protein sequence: CASSRGPEGNTEAFF.

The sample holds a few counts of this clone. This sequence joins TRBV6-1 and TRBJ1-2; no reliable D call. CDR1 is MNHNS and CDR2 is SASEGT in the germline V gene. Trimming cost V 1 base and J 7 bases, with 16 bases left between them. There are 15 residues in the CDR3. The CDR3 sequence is CASSEVDPGKSGYTF. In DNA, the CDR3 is TGTGCCAGCAGTGAAGTTGACCCCGGGAAATCTGGCTACACCTTC.

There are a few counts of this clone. CDR3 sequence (DNA): TGTGCCAGCTCACTGAGACAGGCTTCTTTGCTCTCGAACACTGAAGCTTTCTTT. Translation: CASSLRQASLLSNTEAFF. V is TRBV18 and J is TRBJ1-1; perhaps TRBD1 as D (6 bases). CDR3 length equals 18 residues. In germline, CDR1 is KGHSH, CDR2 LQKENI. Trimming removed 4 bases from V and 1 base from J, with 22 bases in between. The entire variable domain, with the rest obtained from reference TRBV18 and TRBJ1-1, is as follows: NAGVMQNPRHLVRRRGQEARLRCSPMKGHSHVYWYRQLPEEGLKFMVYLQKENIIDESGMPKERFSAEFPKEGPSILRIQQVVRGDSAAYFCASSLRQASLLSNTEAFFGQGTRLTVV.

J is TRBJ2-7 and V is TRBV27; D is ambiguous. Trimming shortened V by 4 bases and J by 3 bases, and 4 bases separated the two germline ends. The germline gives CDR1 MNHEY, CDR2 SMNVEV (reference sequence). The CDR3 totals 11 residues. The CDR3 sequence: CASSSLYEQYF. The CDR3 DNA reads TGTGCCAGCAGTTCCCTCTACGAGCAGTACTTC.

The CDR3 is CASSSTPTPGQRYEQYF. In DNA form, the CDR3 reads TGTGCCAGCAGCTCAACGCCCACGCCTGGACAGCGCTACGAGCAGTACTTC. This chain links TRBV11-3 with TRBJ2-7, with a tentative D call TRBD1 (6 bases). Germline CDR1 SGHNT, CDR2 YENEEA. V lost 4 bases to trimming and J lost 3 bases, with 22 bases between them. The CDR3 extends over 17 amino acids.

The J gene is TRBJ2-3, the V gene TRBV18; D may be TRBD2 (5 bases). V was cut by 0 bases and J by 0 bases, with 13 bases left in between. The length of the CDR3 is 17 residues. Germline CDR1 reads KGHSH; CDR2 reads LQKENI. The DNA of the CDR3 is TGTGCCAGCTCACCACCGGCACCCTCGGGAAGCACAGATACGCAGTATTTT. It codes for CASSPPAPSGSTDTQYF.

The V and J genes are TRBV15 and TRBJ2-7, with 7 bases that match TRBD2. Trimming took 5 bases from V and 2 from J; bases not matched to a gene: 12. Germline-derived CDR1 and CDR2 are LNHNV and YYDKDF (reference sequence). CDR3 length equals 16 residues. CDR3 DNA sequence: TGTGCCACCAGCCCGGTCGGCGGGGGAGGACCCTACGAGCAGTACTTC. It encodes CATSPVGGGGPYEQYF.

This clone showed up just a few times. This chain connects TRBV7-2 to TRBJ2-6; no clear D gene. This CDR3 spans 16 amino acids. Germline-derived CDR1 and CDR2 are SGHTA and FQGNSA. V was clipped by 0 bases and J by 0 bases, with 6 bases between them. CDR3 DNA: TGTGCCAGCAGCTTAGCGGGCCCCTCTGGGGCCAACGTCCTGACTTTC. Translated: CASSLAGPSGANVLTF.

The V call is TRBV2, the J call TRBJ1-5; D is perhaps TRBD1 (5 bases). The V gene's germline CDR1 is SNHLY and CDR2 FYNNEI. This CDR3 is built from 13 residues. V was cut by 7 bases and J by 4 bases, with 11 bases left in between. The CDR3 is CASKRTLNQPQHF. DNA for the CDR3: TGTGCCAGCAAAAGGACACTTAATCAGCCCCAGCATTTT. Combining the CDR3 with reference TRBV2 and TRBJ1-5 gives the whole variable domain EPEVTQTPSHQVTQMGQEVILRCVPISNHLYFYWYRQILGQKVEFLVSFYNNEISEKSEIFDDQFSVERPDGSNFTLKIRSTKLEDSAMYFCASKRTLNQPQHFGDGTRLSIL.

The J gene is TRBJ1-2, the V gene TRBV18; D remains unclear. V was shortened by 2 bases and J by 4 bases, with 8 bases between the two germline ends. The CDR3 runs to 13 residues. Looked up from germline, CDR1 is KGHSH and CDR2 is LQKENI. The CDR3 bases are TGTGCCAGCTCACCAGGCCAGGCCTATGGCTACACCTTC. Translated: CASSPGQAYGYTF.